A single sample is the source of the 7 T cell receptor beta chains below, sequenced in a study of T cell responses to AZD1222 COVID-19 vaccine. The repertoire was sequenced with immunoSEQ multiplex PCR; TCRdb's copy has only in-frame clones and lacks some. The table has 35,000 to 50,000 clones, approximately 88% seen once. This specimen was peripheral blood, taken 28 days after the second AZD1222 dose. These receptors were taken from an adult who received the AZD1222 COVID-19 vaccine.

This clone was seen once. The rearrangement uses TRBV18 and TRBJ2-1, with D perhaps matching TRBD2 (6 bases). Germline lookup yields CDR1 KGHSH and CDR2 LQKENI. Trimming stripped 6 bases from V and 0 bases from J, with 15 bases between. The CDR3 length is 16 residues. The CDR3 DNA follows: TGTGCCAGCTCCCCAGCACTAGCTCGCTCCTACAATGAGCAGTTCTTC. It encodes CASSPALARSYNEQFF.

The chain links TRBV9 to TRBJ2-3, with D uncertain. The CDR3 is 14 residues long. V was shortened by 1 base and J by 1 base, with 7 bases between the two germline ends. Germline CDR1 and CDR2: SGDLS and YYNGEE. The CDR3 loop reads CASSVTSGTDTQYF. As DNA, the CDR3 is TGTGCCAGCAGCGTAACGAGTGGCACAGATACGCAGTATTTT.

The gene calls are TRBV10-3 and TRBJ1-4; 7 bases match TRBD1. Germline V gene sequence: CDR1 ENHRY, CDR2 SYGVKD. The V and J ends lost 0 bases and 4 bases, in that order; junction bases with no gene match: 5. This CDR3 is 16 amino acids long. The CDR3 sequence is CAISESSGTVNEKLFF. CDR3 sequence (DNA): TGTGCCATCAGTGAGTCATCCGGGACAGTTAATGAAAAACTGTTTTTT.

The chain recombines TRBV11-1 with TRBJ2-7; TRBD1 is a possible D gene (6 bases). This CDR3 has 15 amino acids. CDR1 and CDR2 from the germline V gene are SGHAT and FQDESV (reference sequence). V was clipped by 1 base and J by 4 bases, with 14 bases between them. The CDR3 coding sequence is TGTGCCAGCAGCTTAGAGCAGGGGTTTTCGTACGAGCAGTACTTC. Translated, it gives CASSLEQGFSYEQYF.

The V and J genes are TRBV9 and TRBJ2-7; TRBD2 might be the D (5 bases). CDR1 is SGDLS and CDR2 is YYNGEE in the germline V gene. The germline V and J ends were trimmed by 0 bases and 3 bases, with 22 bases remaining between them. This CDR3 has 18 residues. Written as DNA, the CDR3 is TGTGCCAGCAGCGTAGGACCCGGGTCGGGAAACGGGGACTACGAGCAGTACTTC. Translated, it gives CASSVGPGSGNGDYEQYF.

This sequence joins TRBV19 and TRBJ2-4; 12 nucleotides match TRBD2. Losses at the gene ends were 6 bases for V and 5 bases for J; bases not matched to a gene: 8. CDR1 is LNHDA, CDR2 SQIVND, per germline (reference sequence). The CDR3 runs 16 residues. For the CDR3, the DNA is TGTGCCAGTAGACTGACTAGCGGGAGAAGGGAAAACATTCAGTACTTC. Its translation: CASRLTSGRRENIQYF.

The CDR3, as DNA: TGTGCCAGCGATCGGGACAGGGGGAGAGAGACCCAGTACTTC. It encodes CASDRDRGRETQYF. This chain joins TRBV6-5 and TRBJ2-5; 11 positions match TRBD1. The CDR3 extends over 14 amino acids. After removal of 8 bases from V and 4 bases from J, the junction contained 6 bases not matched to a gene. Looked up from germline, CDR1 is MNHEY and CDR2 is SVGAGI.